This section outlines one TCR beta chain sequence together with its context. The target of this receptor is not known. One end of the junction fails to match germline, which may point to a read error. These data come from a study of control samples from healthy donors and cancer patients (dated by TCRdb to about 2020). Libraries were built with the immunoSEQ multiplex PCR assay. TCRdb mirrors the immuneACCESS table, restricted to in-frame sequences. Some clones are absent from its copies; in checked studies, under half trace to an unresolved V gene, and the reason for the others is unknown. In all, the sample holds about 65,000 clones, and 90% of those were seen once. The ten largest clonotypes hold around 1.2% of the sample. From cysteine to phenylalanine, the CDR3 is 11 amino acids long. The DNA shown is the 33-base CDR3, in frame from base 1. CDR1 and CDR2, looked up from the germline V gene (reference sequence), are LNHNV and YYDKDF.

The chain was built from TRBV15 and TRBJ1-2; TRBD1 is a weak D gene call, 5 bases matching. Sequences were obtained from PBMCs. The source is a woman aged 45-59 years with colorectal cancer. The CDR3 has the sequence CATSGTGSRAF. The nucleotide sequence is given as TGTGCCACCAGCGGGACGGGTTCCAGGGCCTTC.